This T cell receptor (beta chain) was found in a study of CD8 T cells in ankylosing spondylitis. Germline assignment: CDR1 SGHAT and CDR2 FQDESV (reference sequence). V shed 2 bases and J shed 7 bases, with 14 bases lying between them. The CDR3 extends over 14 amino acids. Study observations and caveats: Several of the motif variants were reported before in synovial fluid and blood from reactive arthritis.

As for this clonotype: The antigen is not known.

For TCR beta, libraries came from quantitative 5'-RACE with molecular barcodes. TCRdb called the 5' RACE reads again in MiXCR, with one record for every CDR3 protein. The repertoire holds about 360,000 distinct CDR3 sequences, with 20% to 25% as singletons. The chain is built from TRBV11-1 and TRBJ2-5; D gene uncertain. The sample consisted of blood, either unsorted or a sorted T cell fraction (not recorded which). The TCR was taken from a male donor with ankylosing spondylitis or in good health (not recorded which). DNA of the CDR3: TGTGCCAGCAGCTTAAGCGCCCCCCGTGGGACCCAGTACTTC. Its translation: CASSLSAPRGTQYF.